The 24 T cell receptor beta chains given below trace back to one sample, sequenced in a study of naive and memory T cell subsets. Two oligonucleotides, mixed equimolar, formed the beta constant-region primer covering TRBC1 and TRBC2. Nested alpha and beta constant-region primers with the SP2 primer drove four PCR rounds on ligated cDNA. MiXCR, run by TCRdb on the UMI-ligation and nested PCR reads, gives a single entry per CDR3 protein. The repertoire holds about 120,000 distinct CDR3 sequences, with 35% to 45% as singletons. Sequencing was done on a sample of central memory CD4+ T cells from blood. The receptor set was obtained from a human donor in good health.

DNA for the CDR3: TGCAGCGTTGCGGGCAGGGGGTCCCGTCTGAACACCGGGGAGCTGTTTTTT. It encodes CSVAGRGSRLNTGELFF. The rearrangement uses TRBV29-1 and TRBJ2-2, with 7 bases aligning to TRBD1. From germline, CDR1 is SQVTM and CDR2 ANQGSEA. The CDR3 length is 17 residues. Trimming removed 4 bases from V and 1 base from J; junction bases left unmatched: 12.

This sequence joins TRBV6-2 or TRBV6-3 and TRBJ2-7, with unresolved D. The CDR3 contains 14 residues. The V gene's germline CDR1 is MNHEY and CDR2 SVGEGT. V lost 7 bases and J lost 3, with 16 bases in between. As DNA, the CDR3 is TGTGCCAGCAAGTCCTCAGGTCCGGGCTACGAGCAGTACTTC. It codes for CASKSSGPGYEQYF.

The chain employs TRBV15 and TRBJ2-1; 8 positions agree with TRBD2. Losses at the gene ends were 4 bases for V and 1 base for J; bases not matched to a gene: 6. Per germline, CDR1 LNHNV and CDR2 YYDKDF (reference sequence). This CDR3 region has 16 residues. CDR3 sequence reads: CATSTLAGGSYNEQFF. The CDR3 DNA follows: TGTGCCACCAGCACCCTAGCGGGCGGATCCTACAATGAGCAGTTCTTC.

The CDR3: CAWSVSASYEQYF. CDR3 sequence (DNA): TGTGCCTGGAGTGTATCGGCCTCCTACGAGCAGTACTTC. This chain connects TRBV30 to TRBJ2-7; D is ambiguous. The CDR3 runs to 13 residues. CDR1 is GTSNPN, CDR2 SVGIG, per germline (reference sequence). Trimming stripped 0 bases from V and 0 bases from J, with 6 bases between.

V usage is TRBV6-6 and J usage is TRBJ2-1; 8 nucleotides line up with TRBD2. CDR1 is MNHNY and CDR2 is SVGAGI in the germline V gene (reference sequence). V lost 2 bases to trimming and J lost 4 bases; unmatched junction nucleotides: 4. The CDR3 runs to 15 residues. CDR3: CASSYGGRQYNEQFF. CDR3 sequence (DNA): TGTGCCAGCAGTTACGGCGGGAGGCAATACAATGAGCAGTTCTTC.

The rearrangement uses TRBV3-1 and TRBJ2-7; D gene uncertain. The CDR3 runs 13 residues. CDR1 is LGHDT and CDR2 is YNNKEL in the germline V gene (reference sequence). The V end was cut by 1 base, the J end by 5 bases, with 9 bases between. DNA of the CDR3: TGTGCCAGCAGCCAAGGGGCCGCTCACGAGCAGTACTTC. This translates into CASSQGAAHEQYF.

This clonotype has only a few counts. This chain uses TRBV7-2 with TRBJ2-3; D may be TRBD1 (6 bases). Germline CDR1 and CDR2: SGHTA and FQGNSA. The CDR3 is 20 residues long. V gave up 2 bases and J gave up 0 bases, with 24 bases separating them. CDR3 DNA: TGTGCCAGCAGCTTAAGAGTCTCAGGGGCGTTAATATCCAGCACAGATACGCAGTATTTT. Its translation: CASSLRVSGALISSTDTQYF.

A few counts support this clonotype. The J gene is TRBJ2-6, the V gene TRBV7-3; D might be TRBD1 or TRBD2, each matching 5 bases. CDR3 length: 17 amino acids. V lost 5 bases and J lost 0, with 14 bases in between. Per the germline V gene, CDR1 is SGHTA and CDR2 is FQGTGA. CDR3 nucleotides: TGTGCCAGCAGCAAAGACGGGACCAACTCTGGGGCCAACGTCCTGACTTTC. This sequence encodes CASSKDGTNSGANVLTF.

The rearrangement links TRBV7-8 to TRBJ2-5; D is unclear. Germline-derived CDR1 and CDR2 are SGHVS and FQNEAQ. This CDR3 contains 12 residues. Trimming cost V 5 bases and J 5 bases, with 9 bases left between them. The CDR3 reads CASSVMGETQYF. The CDR3 coding sequence is TGTGCCAGCAGCGTAATGGGGGAGACCCAGTACTTC.

The gene calls are TRBV9 and TRBJ2-1; D remains unclear. Germline CDR1 reads SGDLS; CDR2 reads YYNGEE. The CDR3 length is 16 residues. The germline V and J ends were trimmed by 0 bases and 3 bases, with 13 bases remaining between them. The CDR3: CASSVEGPESYNEQFF. DNA of the CDR3: TGTGCCAGCAGCGTAGAAGGGCCGGAAAGCTACAATGAGCAGTTCTTC.

The J gene is TRBJ1-1, the V gene TRBV3-1; 7 nucleotides line up with TRBD1. V lost 3 bases and J lost 1; bases outside the gene matches: 5. The CDR3 sequence is 15 residues long. The germline V gene encodes CDR1 LGHDT and CDR2 YNNKEL (reference sequence). Here the CDR3 DNA reads TGTGCCAGCAGCCACGCAGGGGGTAGGAACACTGAAGCTTTCTTT. Its translation: CASSHAGGRNTEAFF.

This clonotype was observed a few times. The chain is built from TRBV28 and TRBJ2-1; no clear D. Trimming pared 5 bases from V and 8 bases from J, leaving 10 bases between. This CDR3 has 12 residues. Per germline, CDR1 MDHEN and CDR2 SYDVKM. In DNA, the CDR3 is TGTGCCAGCAGTACAGCGATCGATGAGCAGTTCTTC. It codes for CASSTAIDEQFF. Using reference TRBV28 and TRBJ2-1 for the parts outside the CDR3, the full variable domain is DVKVTQSSRYLVKRTGEKVFLECVQDMDHENMFWYRQDPGLGLRLIYFSYDVKMKEKGDIPEGYSVSREKKERFSLILESASTNQTSMYLCASSTAIDEQFFGPGTRLTVL.

This chain links TRBV9 with TRBJ2-7; 7 nucleotides agree with TRBD1. The length of the CDR3 is 16 residues. CDR1 and CDR2 (germline): SGDLS, YYNGEE. J gave up 5 bases and V 0 bases, and 11 bases lay outside the gene matches. The CDR3 is CASSVGLWQGDDEQYF. The CDR3 DNA follows: TGTGCCAGCAGCGTAGGACTGTGGCAGGGGGACGACGAGCAGTACTTC.

This clonotype was counted only a few times. This rearrangement joins TRBV7-8 to TRBJ2-7, with TRBD1 matching 7 bases. The CDR3 is 13 amino acids. Germline V gives CDR1 SGHVS, CDR2 FQNEAQ. V shed 5 bases, J shed 7 bases, and the junction held 8 bases outside the gene matches. The chain's CDR3 is CASSVDRAEEQYF. The CDR3 nucleotides read TGTGCCAGCAGCGTCGACAGGGCGGAAGAGCAGTACTTC.

Details on this clonotype: Sequence at one end of the junction differs from germline and may be a read error. CDR3 region: CASSLSGPNSGELFF. The DNA of the CDR3 is TGTGCCAGCAGTTTAAGCGGACCGAACTCCGGGGAGCTGTTTTTT. This chain uses TRBV4-2 with TRBJ2-2, with D maybe TRBD2 (5 bases). The CDR3 runs 15 residues. Germline assignment: CDR1 LGHNA and CDR2 YNFKEQ.

The J gene is TRBJ2-5, the V gene TRBV5-1; no clear D gene. This CDR3 region has 14 residues. V was trimmed by 3 bases and J by 0 bases, leaving 9 bases between them. Germline CDR1 and CDR2: SGHRS and YFSETQ. DNA for the CDR3: TGCGCCAGCAGCTCAGGCAGTTACCAAGAGACCCAGTACTTC. It is translated as CASSSGSYQETQYF.

This clonotype was counted a few times. This rearrangement joins TRBV3-1 to TRBJ2-5; D not certain. Looked up from germline, CDR1 is LGHDT and CDR2 is YNNKEL (reference sequence). The V end lost 3 bases, the J end lost 7 bases, and 6 bases lay between the germline ends. The length of the CDR3 is 11 residues. CDR3 bases: TGTGCCAGCAGCCACGAATGGACCCAGTACTTC. It specifies CASSHEWTQYF.

The chain has TRBV6-6 and TRBJ2-1; 7 nucleotides match TRBD1. The germline V gene has CDR1 MNHNY and CDR2 SVGAGI (reference sequence). The V segment lost 5 bases and the J segment 0 bases; nucleotides outside the gene matches: 1. This CDR3 region has 14 residues. The CDR3 sequence is CASSRQGSYNEQFF. DNA for the CDR3: TGTGCCAGCAGTCGACAGGGCTCCTACAATGAGCAGTTCTTC.

This clonotype was observed many times. The rearrangement joins TRBV5-1 to TRBJ1-1, with 9 nucleotides matching TRBD1. The CDR3 loop spans 14 amino acids. The junction had 7 bases not matched to a gene; V was cut back by 6 bases and J by 4 bases. In germline, CDR1 is SGHRS, CDR2 YFSETQ. The CDR3 region has the DNA TGCGCCAGCAAGGAACAGGGGGCGCGCACTGAAGCTTTCTTT. It specifies CASKEQGARTEAFF.

The chain combines TRBV18 with TRBJ2-1, with TRBD2 matching over 14 bases. The CDR3 loop spans 18 amino acids. Germline CDR1 KGHSH, CDR2 LQKENI. The V segment lost 3 bases and the J segment 1 base; nucleotides outside the gene matches: 5. The CDR3 sequence is CASSPGTSGRSSYNEQFF. In DNA, the CDR3 is TGTGCCAGCTCACCGGGGACTAGCGGGAGATCTTCCTACAATGAGCAGTTCTTC. The variable domain in full, with the rest retrieved from reference TRBV18 and TRBJ2-1, is NAGVMQNPRHLVRRRGQEARLRCSPMKGHSHVYWYRQLPEEGLKFMVYLQKENIIDESGMPKERFSAEFPKEGPSILRIQQVVRGDSAAYFCASSPGTSGRSSYNEQFFGPGTRLTVL.

The V gene is TRBV20-1, the J gene TRBJ2-1, with 10 bases lining up with TRBD2. V shed 5 bases, J shed 9 bases, and the junction held 10 bases outside the gene matches. This CDR3 is 14 amino acids long. Germline V gene sequence: CDR1 DFQATT, CDR2 SNEGSKA (reference sequence). The CDR3 loop reads CSAFSGRNFVEQFF. The CDR3, as DNA: TGCAGTGCTTTTAGCGGGAGGAATTTCGTTGAGCAGTTCTTC.

This rearrangement joins TRBV5-1 to TRBJ2-7, with 7 bases fitting TRBD1. Germline trimming cut 4 bases from V and 4 bases from J; bases unmatched to any gene: 8. This CDR3 is built from 14 residues. Germline V gives CDR1 SGHRS, CDR2 YFSETQ. The CDR3 bases are TGCGCCAGCAGCCCCACAGGGGTAGTATACGAGCAGTACTTC. Translation: CASSPTGVVYEQYF.

This clonotype was observed a few times. The rearrangement joins TRBV7-9 to TRBJ2-1, with 9 bases aligning to TRBD2. Per germline, CDR1 SEHNR and CDR2 FQNEAQ (reference sequence). There are 17 residues in the CDR3. The V and J ends lost 1 base and 4 bases, in that order; junction bases with no gene match: 8. CDR3 residues: CASSLGGSGSIYNEQFF. The CDR3 DNA reads TGTGCCAGCAGCTTAGGGGGTAGCGGGAGCATTTACAATGAGCAGTTCTTC.

The table lists this clonotype with a few counts. This rearrangement joins TRBV28 to TRBJ2-7; TRBD2 might be the D (6 bases). The V gene's germline CDR1 is MDHEN and CDR2 SYDVKM. Trimming took 4 bases from V and 1 from J, leaving 14 bases between them. This CDR3 region has 15 residues. This chain's CDR3 is CASSSPWRESYEQYF. The CDR3 nucleotides read TGTGCCAGCAGTTCACCCTGGAGGGAGTCCTACGAGCAGTACTTC.